The clone carrying this T cell receptor (beta chain) occurred many times. This sample was taken from a study of patients and donors after allogeneic stem cell transplantation. MiXCR was run by TCRdb on the RT-PCR reads, yielding one entry per CDR3 protein. The profile covers around 240,000 distinct CDR3 sequences, with roughly 13% appearing a single time and roughly 12% taken by the ten largest. Sequenced input: blood, either unsorted or a sorted T cell fraction (not recorded which). This clonotype was sampled from a human donor who was either an allogeneic HSCT recipient or a stem cell or donor lymphocyte infusion donor (not recorded which). It is not recorded whose cells these are; they may come from a transplant donor.

The CDR3 sequence: CASSFGPAGGGELFF. The CDR3 DNA sequence: TGTGCCAGCAGCTTTGGTCCAGCGGGGGGCGGGGAGCTGTTTTTT. The chain employs TRBV11-2 and TRBJ2-2, with 9 nucleotides matching TRBD2. The CDR3 runs 15 residues. V trimming: 3 bases; J trimming: 7 bases; junction bases outside the gene matches: 6. The germline V gene encodes CDR1 SGHAT and CDR2 FQNNGV.